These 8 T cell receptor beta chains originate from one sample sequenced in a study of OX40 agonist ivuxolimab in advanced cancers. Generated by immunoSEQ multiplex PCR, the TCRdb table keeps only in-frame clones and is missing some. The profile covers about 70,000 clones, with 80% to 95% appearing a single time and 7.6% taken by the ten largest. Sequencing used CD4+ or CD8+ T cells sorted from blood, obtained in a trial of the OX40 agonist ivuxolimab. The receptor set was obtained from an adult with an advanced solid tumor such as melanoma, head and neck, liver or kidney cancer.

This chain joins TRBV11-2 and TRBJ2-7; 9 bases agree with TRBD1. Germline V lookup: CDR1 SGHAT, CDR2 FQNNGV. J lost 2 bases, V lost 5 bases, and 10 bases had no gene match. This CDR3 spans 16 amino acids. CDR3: CASSPGQGWNTYEQYF. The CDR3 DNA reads TGTGCCAGCAGCCCCGGACAGGGGTGGAACACCTACGAGCAGTACTTC.

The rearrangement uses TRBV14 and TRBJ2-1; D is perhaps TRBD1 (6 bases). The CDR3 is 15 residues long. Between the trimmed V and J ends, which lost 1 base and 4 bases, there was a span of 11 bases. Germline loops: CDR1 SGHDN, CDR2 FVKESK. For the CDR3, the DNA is TGTGCCAGCAGCCAAGTGGGGGCCTTTTACAATGAGCAGTTCTTC. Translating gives CASSQVGAFYNEQFF.

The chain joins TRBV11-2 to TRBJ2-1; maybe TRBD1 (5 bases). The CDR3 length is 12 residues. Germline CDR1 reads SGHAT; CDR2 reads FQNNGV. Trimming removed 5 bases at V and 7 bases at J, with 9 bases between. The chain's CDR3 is CASSIDRNEQFF. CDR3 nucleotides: TGTGCCAGCAGCATTGACAGAAATGAGCAGTTCTTC. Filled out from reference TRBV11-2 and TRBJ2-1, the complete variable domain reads EAGVAQSPRYKIIEKRQSVAFWCNPISGHATLYWYQQILGQGPKLLIQFQNNGVVDDSQLPKDRFSAERLKGVDSTLKIQPAKLEDSAVYLCASSIDRNEQFFGPGTRLTVL.

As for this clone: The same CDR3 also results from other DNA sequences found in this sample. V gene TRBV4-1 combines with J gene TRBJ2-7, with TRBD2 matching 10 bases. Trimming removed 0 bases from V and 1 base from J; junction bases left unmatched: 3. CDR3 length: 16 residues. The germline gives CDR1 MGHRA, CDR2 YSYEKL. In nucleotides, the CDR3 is TGCGCCAGCAGCCAAGATGGGACTAGCGTATCCTACGAGCAGTACTTC. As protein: CASSQDGTSVSYEQYF.

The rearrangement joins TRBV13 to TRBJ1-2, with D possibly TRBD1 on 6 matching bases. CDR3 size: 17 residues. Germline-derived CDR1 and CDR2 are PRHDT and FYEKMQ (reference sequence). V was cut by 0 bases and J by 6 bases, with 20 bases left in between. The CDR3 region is CASSLGFVVGQSDGYTF. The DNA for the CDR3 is TGTGCCAGCAGCTTAGGTTTTGTTGTAGGACAGTCCGATGGCTACACCTTC.

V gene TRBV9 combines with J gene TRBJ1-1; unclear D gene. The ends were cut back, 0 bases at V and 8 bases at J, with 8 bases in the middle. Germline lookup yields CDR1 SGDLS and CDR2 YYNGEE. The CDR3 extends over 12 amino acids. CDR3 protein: CASSVDDPEAFF. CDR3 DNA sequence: TGTGCCAGCAGCGTAGATGACCCAGAAGCTTTCTTT.

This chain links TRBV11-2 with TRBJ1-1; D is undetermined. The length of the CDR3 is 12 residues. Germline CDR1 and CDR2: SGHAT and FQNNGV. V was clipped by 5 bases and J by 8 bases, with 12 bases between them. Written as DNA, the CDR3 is TGTGCCAGCAGCCAGCGGACTTCGGAAGCTTTCTTT. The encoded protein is CASSQRTSEAFF.

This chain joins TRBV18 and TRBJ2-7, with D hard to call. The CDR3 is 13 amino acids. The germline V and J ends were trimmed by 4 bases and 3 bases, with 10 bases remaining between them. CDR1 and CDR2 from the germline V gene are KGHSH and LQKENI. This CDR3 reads CASSHGFRYEQYF. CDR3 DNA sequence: TGTGCCAGCTCACACGGATTCCGCTACGAGCAGTACTTC.